Described below is a single T cell receptor beta chain sequence and its context. What it recognizes is unknown. PCR primers comprised 60 Vbeta and 13 Jbeta primers. Clones were read by immunoSEQ multiplex PCR, and TCRdb kept only the in-frame ones, dropping some. The sample holds around 100,000 clones, about four fifths seen once. V shed 0 bases and J shed 12 bases, with 9 bases lying between them. Germline V gene sequence: CDR1 GTSNPN, CDR2 SVGIG (reference sequence). The CDR3 covers 11 residues. The sample originates from a study of cytomegalovirus exposure and HLA in healthy donors. Study as a whole: The Caucasian-associated ancestry cluster contained 81% of the roughly 370 genotyped donors.

Study-level points and caveats: It emerged from a later analysis that several of the most significant clusters appeared to be linked to common viral pathogens. Per a prior analysis, the majority of TCR beta V segments were productive roughly 90% or roughly 30% of the time. Associated with cytomegalovirus, according to the listing, were 170 or so TCR beta chains.

The chain carries TRBV30 and TRBJ2-4; tentative D call: TRBD2 (6 bases). The specimen was PBMCs. This clonotype was sampled from a woman in her forties in good health and CMV-seronegative. The DNA for the CDR3 is TGTGCCTGGAGTGTGGGAGGTGATCAGTACTTC. Translated: CAWSVGGDQYF.